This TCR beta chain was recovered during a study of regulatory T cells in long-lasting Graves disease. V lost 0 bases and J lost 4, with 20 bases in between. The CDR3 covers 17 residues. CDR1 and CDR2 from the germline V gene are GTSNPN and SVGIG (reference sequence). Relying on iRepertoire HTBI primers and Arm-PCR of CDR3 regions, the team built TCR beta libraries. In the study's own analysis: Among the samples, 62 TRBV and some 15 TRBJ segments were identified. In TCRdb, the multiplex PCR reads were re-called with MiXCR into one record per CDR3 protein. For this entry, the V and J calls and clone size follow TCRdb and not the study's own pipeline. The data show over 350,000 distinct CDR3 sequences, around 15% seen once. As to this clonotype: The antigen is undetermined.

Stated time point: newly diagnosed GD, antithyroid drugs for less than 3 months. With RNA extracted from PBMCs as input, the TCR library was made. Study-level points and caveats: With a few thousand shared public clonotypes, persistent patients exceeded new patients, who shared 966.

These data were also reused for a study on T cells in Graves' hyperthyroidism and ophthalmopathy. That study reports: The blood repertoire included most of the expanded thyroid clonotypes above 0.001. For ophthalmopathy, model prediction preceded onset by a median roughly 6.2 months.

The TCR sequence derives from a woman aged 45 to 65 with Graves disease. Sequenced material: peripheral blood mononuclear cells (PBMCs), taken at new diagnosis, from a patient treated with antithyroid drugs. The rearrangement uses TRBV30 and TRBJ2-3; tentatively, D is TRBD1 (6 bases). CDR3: CAWSVPKGGGRADTQYF. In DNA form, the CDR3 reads TGTGCCTGGAGTGTCCCCAAAGGTGGGGGCCGGGCAGATACGCAGTATTTT.